These 21 T cell receptor beta chains were all obtained from the same sample, sequenced in a study of T cells in localized non-small cell lung cancer. Profiled with immunoSEQ multiplex PCR; TCRdb holds only in-frame clones, not every one. This sample carries some 50,000 clones, 81% of them seen once, and the ten largest clones take roughly a sixth. The sample was peripheral blood mononuclear cells, taken before any cancer treatment. Receptors originate from a man aged 35 to 69 with stage III lung adenocarcinoma.

This chain connects TRBV5-1 to TRBJ1-4; D ambiguous. This CDR3 has 15 amino acids. Between the trimmed V and J ends, which lost 2 bases and 0 bases, there was a span of 8 bases. Germline loops: CDR1 SGHRS, CDR2 YFSETQ. CDR3 residues: CASSLLGSTNEKLFF. DNA of the CDR3: TGCGCCAGCAGCTTATTGGGTTCAACTAATGAAAAACTGTTTTTT.

The chain joins TRBV5-1 to TRBJ1-5; D is uncertain. CDR1 and CDR2 (germline): SGHRS, YFSETQ. The CDR3 loop spans 16 amino acids. Trimming stripped 4 bases from V and 4 bases from J, with 18 bases between. This chain's CDR3 is CASSKGGGRLNQPQHF. Here the CDR3 DNA reads TGCGCCAGCAGCAAAGGAGGCGGACGGTTGAATCAGCCCCAGCATTTT.

The chain is built from TRBV29-1 and TRBJ2-7; 7 bases align to TRBD2. CDR3 size: 14 residues. The V segment lost 6 bases and the J segment 3 bases; nucleotides outside the gene matches: 11. Germline V gene sequence: CDR1 SQVTM, CDR2 ANQGSEA. CDR3 DNA sequence: TGCAGCGTGGGGAGAGCGGGGACCGGCTACGAGCAGTACTTC. Translated, it gives CSVGRAGTGYEQYF.

The genes are TRBV19 and TRBJ1-5; 9 bases agree with TRBD1. After removal of 3 bases from V and 4 bases from J, the junction contained 7 bases not matched to a gene. This CDR3 region has 16 residues. The V gene's germline CDR1 is LNHDA and CDR2 SQIVND (reference sequence). CDR3 DNA sequence: TGTGCCAGTAGTATTCTGGGACAGGGCCATAATCAGCCCCAGCATTTT. This sequence encodes CASSILGQGHNQPQHF. Filled out from reference TRBV19 and TRBJ1-5, the complete variable domain reads DGGITQSPKYLFRKEGQNVTLSCEQNLNHDAMYWYRQDPGQGLRLIYYSQIVNDFQKGDIAEGYSVSREKKESFPLTVTSAQKNPTAFYLCASSILGQGHNQPQHFGDGTRLSIL.

The chain carries TRBV28 and TRBJ2-3, with D unclear. The V and J ends lost 3 bases and 1 base respectively, with 8 bases between them. Germline V lookup: CDR1 MDHEN, CDR2 SYDVKM. The CDR3 runs 14 residues. CDR3 in DNA: TGTGCCAGCAGTTTCCTCTCCGGCACAGATACGCAGTATTTT. It is translated as CASSFLSGTDTQYF.

The V and J genes are TRBV7-3 and TRBJ2-5; TRBD2 matches at 14 bases. Germline values: CDR1 SGHTA, CDR2 FQGTGA. V gave up 0 bases and J gave up 5 bases; unmatched junction bases: 5. This CDR3 has 17 amino acids. The DNA of the CDR3 is TGTGCCAGCAGCTTAACCGGGACTAGCGGGGGTGGGGAGACCCAGTACTTC. It codes for CASSLTGTSGGGETQYF.

The chain carries TRBV10-2 and TRBJ2-1; D is perhaps TRBD2 (6 bases). The CDR3 is 13 amino acids. The V end lost 5 bases, the J end lost 6 bases, and 11 bases lay between the germline ends. Germline CDR1 and CDR2: WSHSY and SAAADI. The CDR3 region is CASSKGLGNEQFF. DNA for the CDR3: TGCGCCAGCAGTAAGGGACTGGGCAATGAGCAGTTCTTC.

The chain couples TRBV19 to TRBJ2-5, with 7 bases matching TRBD1. Per the germline V gene, CDR1 is LNHDA and CDR2 is SQIVND (reference sequence). Trimming removed 5 bases from V and 7 bases from J; junction bases left unmatched: 16. The CDR3 loop spans 16 amino acids. CDR3 amino acids: CASSDNRGSSPGTQYF. In nucleotides, the CDR3 is TGTGCCAGTAGTGACAACAGGGGTTCCTCCCCCGGGACCCAGTACTTC.

A word on this clone: An end of the junction differs from the germline gene, which may be a read error. The sample holds other DNA sequences that translate to the same CDR3. V and J are TRBV5-1 and TRBJ2-5; perhaps TRBD1 as D (5 bases). In germline, CDR1 is SGHRS, CDR2 YFSETQ. The CDR3 is 16 amino acids. CDR3 coding DNA: TGTGCCAGCAGCTTGAGGTCAGGGTGGTACCAAGAGACCCAGTACTTC. Amino acids: CASSLRSGWYQETQYF.

Only one count was recorded for this clone. V and J are TRBV5-4 and TRBJ2-1; TRBD2 might be the D (6 bases). In germline, CDR1 is SGHNT, CDR2 YYREEE (reference sequence). The CDR3 totals 16 residues. V lost 4 bases and J lost 6, with 20 bases in between. CDR3 residues: CASSPARGIMSNEQFF. The CDR3 DNA sequence: TGTGCCAGCAGCCCCGCACGGGGGATAATGAGCAATGAGCAGTTCTTC.

This clone is medium-sized. The chain recombines TRBV11-1 with TRBJ1-2; D not certain. The CDR3 totals 14 residues. CDR1 and CDR2 (germline): SGHAT, FQDESV (reference sequence). The ends were cut back, 4 bases at V and 4 bases at J, with 13 bases in the middle. In DNA form, the CDR3 reads TGTGCCAGCAGCTCCTTCAAGGGTCTCTATGGCTACACCTTC. Its protein product is CASSSFKGLYGYTF.

The chain uses TRBV29-1 and TRBJ2-7; 7 nucleotides align to TRBD1. CDR3 length equals 15 residues. Germline lookup yields CDR1 SQVTM and CDR2 ANQGSEA. V lost 0 bases, J lost 7 bases, and 12 bases stayed unmatched. Written as DNA, the CDR3 is TGCAGCGTTGAAGATGGGCGACAGGGCAGGTTGGAGCAGTACTTC. Protein: CSVEDGRQGRLEQYF.

V is TRBV28 and J is TRBJ2-2; D might be TRBD2 (5 bases). This CDR3 comprises 15 residues. Trimming removed 3 bases from V and 6 bases from J, with 14 bases in between. CDR1 MDHEN and CDR2 SYDVKM come from the germline V gene. The CDR3 coding sequence is TGTGCCAGCAGTTTGGAACCAGCGGCGGCCGGGGAGCTGTTTTTT. As protein: CASSLEPAAAGELFF. Full variable domain (remainder filled in from reference TRBV28 and TRBJ2-2): DVKVTQSSRYLVKRTGEKVFLECVQDMDHENMFWYRQDPGLGLRLIYFSYDVKMKEKGDIPEGYSVSREKKERFSLILESASTNQTSMYLCASSLEPAAAGELFFGEGSRLTVL.

V gene TRBV7-2 combines with J gene TRBJ2-2, with D hard to call. Trimming left V 1 base short and J 7 bases short, with 7 bases between. The CDR3 is 13 amino acids. Germline assignment: CDR1 SGHTA and CDR2 FQGNSA. In nucleotides, the CDR3 is TGTGCCAGCAGCTTAGAAGAAGACGGGGAGCTGTTTTTT. Amino acids: CASSLEEDGELFF.

The chain combines TRBV6-1 with TRBJ2-1; TRBD2 might be the D (5 bases). Trimming shortened V by 4 bases and J by 7 bases, and 11 bases separated the two germline ends. The V gene's germline CDR1 is MNHNS and CDR2 SASEGT. The CDR3 runs to 13 residues. This CDR3 is CASSAPGVNEQFF. CDR3 sequence (DNA): TGTGCCAGCAGTGCCCCCGGGGTTAATGAGCAGTTCTTC.

In this sample, this clone turned up a few times. V and J are TRBV9 and TRBJ2-7; D gene unclear. Germline-derived CDR1 and CDR2 are SGDLS and YYNGEE. The V end lost 0 bases, the J end lost 1 base, and 8 bases lay between the germline ends. The CDR3 covers 14 residues. The CDR3 loop reads CASSVGFGSYEQYF. DNA of the CDR3: TGTGCCAGCAGCGTAGGGTTTGGGTCCTACGAGCAGTACTTC.

The CDR3 DNA reads TGTGCCAGCAGCAGAATAGCGGGGGCTAATGAGCAGTTCTTC. Translating it yields CASSRIAGANEQFF. The V gene is TRBV7-3, the J gene TRBJ2-1; 9 bases align to TRBD2. CDR1 is SGHTA and CDR2 is FQGTGA in the germline V gene. CDR3 length equals 14 residues. V gave up 5 bases and J gave up 7 bases; unmatched junction bases: 6. Full variable domain (remainder filled in from reference TRBV7-3 and TRBJ2-1): GAGVSQTPSNKVTEKGKYVELRCDPISGHTALYWYRQSLGQGPEFLIYFQGTGAADDSGLPNDRFFAVRPEGSVSTLKIQRTERGDSAVYLCASSRIAGANEQFFGPGTRLTVL.

J is TRBJ2-1 and V is TRBV7-2; 7 bases fit TRBD2. The J segment lost 5 bases and the V segment lost 7 bases, leaving 20 bases of the junction unmatched. Germline V gives CDR1 SGHTA, CDR2 FQGNSA. CDR3 length: 18 residues. The CDR3 spells CASIQYPGGSFPDNEQFF. The CDR3 DNA is TGTGCCAGCATTCAATACCCGGGAGGCTCGTTCCCGGACAATGAGCAGTTCTTC.

The CDR3 DNA follows: TGTGCCTGGGGTCGGACCCGGACTCTCACTGAAGCTTTCTTT. Its translation: CAWGRTRTLTEAFF. V and J are TRBV30 and TRBJ1-1; no firm D call. The germline CDR1 and CDR2 sequences are GTSNPN and SVGIG (reference sequence). The CDR3 is 14 amino acids. The V gene lost 5 bases and the J gene lost 4 bases, with 17 bases spanning the gap.

V and J are TRBV7-6 and TRBJ1-4, with D maybe TRBD1 (5 bases). The CDR3 is 15 amino acids. The germline CDR1 and CDR2 sequences are SGHVS and FNYEAQ. Trimming stripped 1 base from V and 6 bases from J, with 12 bases between. CDR3 region: CASSLEYGGDEKLFF. The DNA for the CDR3 is TGTGCCAGCAGCTTAGAATATGGGGGAGATGAAAAACTGTTTTTT.

This rearrangement joins TRBV27 to TRBJ1-6, with 8 bases fitting TRBD1. The CDR3 runs 14 residues. Germline-derived CDR1 and CDR2 are MNHEY and SMNVEV (reference sequence). With V trimmed by 6 bases and J by 10 bases, 8 bases remained unmatched. CDR3 residues: CASSLTGDRSPLHF. In DNA, the CDR3 is TGTGCCAGCAGCCTGACAGGGGACCGATCACCCCTCCACTTT.